This TCR beta chain was identified during a study of a mutant IDH1 vaccine in newly diagnosed glioma. Time point defined: week 35, safety follow-up. What each vaccine dose contained was 300 ug of mutant IDH1 20-mer peptide, accompanied by topical imiquimod. In the case of this clone: The antigen remains unidentified. One end of the junction is discordant with germline, which a read error may explain.

Data came from immunoSEQ multiplex PCR; TCRdb stores just in-frame clones and leaves some out. The data contain 45,000 or so clones, 88% of them singletons. Germline V gene lookup returns CDR1 SSHAT and CDR2 FNYEAQ (reference sequence). There are 15 residues in the CDR3. The sequence was obtained from a woman aged 40 to 50 with glioma. The sample was PBMCs, taken from a glioma patient whose treatment included an IDH1 peptide vaccine. The gene calls are TRBV7-7 and TRBJ2-5, with no clear D. For the CDR3, the DNA is TGTGCTAGCAGCTTAGTAAAGAGCCCTCAAGAGACCCAGTACTTC. Protein product: CASSLVKSPQETQYF.